Presented here are 26 T cell receptor beta chains from one specimen sequenced in a study of blood T cells in healthy people across ages. A second PCR, run for 7 to 11 cycles, used a sample-barcoded 5' primer plus a J-beta primer mix. One entry per CDR3 protein results from TCRdb running MiXCR on the 5' RACE reads. Of around 790,000 distinct CDR3 sequences in the sample, 44% are singletons; the top ten hold about 19%. Sequenced material: blood. These TCRs come from a man between 60 and 75 years old in good health.

The chain has TRBV5-6 and TRBJ2-5; 11 nucleotides agree with TRBD2. The DNA end favors TRBJ2-7, so the J call may be wrong. The germline gives CDR1 SGHDT, CDR2 YYEEEE. The CDR3 consists of 15 residues. Here the CDR3 DNA reads TGTGCCAGCAGCTTGGAACTAGCGGGAGACTACGAGCAGTACTTC. Translated: CASSLELAGDYEQYF.

The genes are TRBV5-1 and TRBJ2-7, with D uncertain. The CDR3 contains 16 residues. The V gene lost 0 bases and the J gene lost 6 bases, with 19 bases spanning the gap. Germline V gives CDR1 SGHRS, CDR2 YFSETQ. The CDR3 sequence is CASSLGDRLPSLEQYF. As DNA, the CDR3 is TGCGCCAGCAGCTTGGGAGATAGGCTCCCTTCACTCGAGCAGTACTTC.

The rearrangement uses TRBV4-3 and TRBJ2-3; tentatively, D is TRBD2 (5 bases). This CDR3 spans 15 amino acids. The V and J ends lost 0 bases and 4 bases respectively, with 11 bases between them. Germline V lookup: CDR1 LGHNA, CDR2 YSLEER. For the CDR3, the DNA is TGCGCCAGCAGCCAAGAATCCGGACTTGCAGATACGCAGTATTTT. It translates to CASSQESGLADTQYF.

This clonotype came up a few times. V is TRBV2 and J is TRBJ2-1, with 8 bases that match TRBD2. Looked up from germline, CDR1 is SNHLY and CDR2 is FYNNEI. V dropped 5 bases and J dropped 7; count of bases not matched to a gene: 7. The CDR3 contains 14 residues. The CDR3 region is CASSSRTSINEQFF. The CDR3 DNA sequence: TGTGCCAGCAGTTCACGGACTAGCATAAATGAGCAGTTCTTC.

This clonotype occurred a few times. At one boundary the junction diverges from the germline segment, which might be a read error. The chain joins TRBV7-7 to TRBJ2-5; D remains ambiguous. This CDR3 region has 13 residues. Germline V gives CDR1 SSHAT, CDR2 FNYEAQ (reference sequence). The CDR3 region is CASSLGWSETQYF. The CDR3 DNA sequence: TGTGCTAGCAGCTTGGGGTGGAGCGAGACCCAGTACTTC.

This clonotype was picked up one time. This chain connects TRBV9 to TRBJ2-3; possible D gene TRBD2, 6 bases. The germline V gene encodes CDR1 SGDLS and CDR2 YYNGEE. The CDR3 is made up of 16 amino acids. Trimming took off 2 bases at V and 5 bases at J, with 18 bases between the two ends. The CDR3, as DNA: TGTGCCAGCAGCGTTCCTTTAGCGGAAGTTCTAGATACGCAGTATTTT. Translating it yields CASSVPLAEVLDTQYF. Combining the CDR3 with reference TRBV9 and TRBJ2-3 gives the whole variable domain DSGVTQTPKHLITATGQRVTLRCSPRSGDLSVYWYQQSLDQGLQFLIQYYNGEERAKGNILERFSAQQFPDLHSELNLSSLELGDSALYFCASSVPLAEVLDTQYFGPGTRLTVL.

This clonotype was picked up one time. For the CDR3, the DNA is TGTGCCAGCAGCTTAGAGAGGGGTGGGCGGCGCACAGATACGCAGTATTTT. As protein: CASSLERGGRRTDTQYF. This chain links TRBV13 with TRBJ2-3; D could derive from TRBD1 or TRBD2 (5 bases each). Looked up from germline, CDR1 is PRHDT and CDR2 is FYEKMQ (reference sequence). The V end lost 1 base, the J end lost 1 base, and 15 bases lay between the germline ends. This CDR3 has 17 amino acids. The variable domain in full, completed from reference TRBV13 and TRBJ2-3, reads AAGVIQSPRHLIKEKRETATLKCYPIPRHDTVYWYQQGPGQDPQFLISFYEKMQSDKGSIPDRFSAQQFSDYHSELNMSSLELGDSALYFCASSLERGGRRTDTQYFGPGTRLTVL.

This clonotype has a handful of counts. This chain uses TRBV4-1 with TRBJ2-3, with D perhaps assigned TRBD1 or TRBD2 (5 bases each). CDR1 MGHRA and CDR2 YSYEKL come from the germline V gene. This CDR3 is 15 amino acids long. The V and J ends lost 5 bases and 4 bases respectively, with 16 bases between them. This CDR3 is CASSKRDAIADTQYF. CDR3 coding DNA: TGCGCCAGCAGCAAAAGGGACGCAATCGCAGATACGCAGTATTTT.

This chain joins TRBV2 and TRBJ2-7; 7 bases align to TRBD1. V lost 5 bases and J lost 10; bases outside the gene matches: 14. There are 14 residues in the CDR3. From germline, CDR1 is SNHLY and CDR2 FYNNEI. CDR3 in amino acids: CASSTETGLSAQYF. The DNA for the CDR3 is TGTGCCAGCAGTACAGAGACAGGGCTGTCGGCCCAGTACTTC.

The chain couples TRBV6-1 to TRBJ2-2; tentatively, D is TRBD2 (6 bases). The germline V and J ends were trimmed by 6 bases and 2 bases, with 10 bases remaining between them. Germline values: CDR1 MNHNS, CDR2 SASEGT. This CDR3 comprises 14 residues. The CDR3 sequence is CASRGLRNTGELFF. The CDR3 bases are TGTGCCAGCAGGGGACTCCGAAACACCGGGGAGCTGTTTTTT.

In its sample, this clonotype was seen a few times. This chain links TRBV7-9 with TRBJ1-4, with 9 bases matching TRBD1. This CDR3 has 15 amino acids. Trimming at V came to 4 bases and at J to 8 bases, leaving 8 bases not matched to a gene. Germline V CDR1 and CDR2: SEHNR, FQNEAQ (reference sequence). CDR3 sequence: CASSSGTGKLEKLFF. The CDR3 DNA is TGTGCCAGCAGCTCCGGGACAGGGAAATTAGAAAAACTGTTTTTT. Together with reference TRBV7-9 and TRBJ1-4, the CDR3 gives the full variable domain: DTGVSQNPRHKITKRGQNVTFRCDPISEHNRLYWYRQTLGQGPEFLTYFQNEAQLEKSRLLSDRFSAERPKGSFSTLEIQRTEQGDSAMYLCASSSGTGKLEKLFFGSGTQLSVL.

The V gene is TRBV6-1, the J gene TRBJ1-1; tentatively, D is TRBD1 (5 bases). The CDR3 sequence is 13 residues long. Germline CDR1 and CDR2: MNHNS and SASEGT. V was pared by 4 bases and J by 6 bases, with 12 bases between. For the CDR3, the DNA is TGTGCCAGCAGTGCCAGGGTGAGGGCTGAAGCTTTCTTT. This translates into CASSARVRAEAFF.

The V and J genes are TRBV18 and TRBJ1-5; perhaps TRBD1 as D (5 bases). CDR1 and CDR2 from the germline V gene are KGHSH and LQKENI. V was pared by 1 base and J by 10 bases, with 11 bases between. This CDR3 is 13 amino acids long. The CDR3 loop is CASSPQGGEPQHF. The CDR3 nucleotides are TGTGCCAGCTCACCACAGGGAGGGGAACCCCAGCATTTT.

This chain connects TRBV6-4 to TRBJ2-1, with a weak D call TRBD1 (6 bases). V was clipped by 4 bases and J by 6 bases, with 16 bases between them. Germline V gives CDR1 MRHNA, CDR2 SNTAGT. This CDR3 has 15 residues. The CDR3 reads CASSADRRGFNEQFF. The CDR3 DNA reads TGTGCCAGCAGTGCTGACAGGCGAGGTTTCAATGAGCAGTTCTTC.

J is TRBJ2-4 and V is TRBV12-3 or TRBV12-4, with 9 bases identical to TRBD1. This CDR3 has 16 residues. V dropped 5 bases and J dropped 10; count of bases not matched to a gene: 15. CDR3 DNA: TGTGCCAGCAGTCGTCACCCGGGACAGGGCAGGAAGATTCAGTACTTC. This codes for CASSRHPGQGRKIQYF.

The chain recombines TRBV18 with TRBJ2-4; D may be TRBD1 or TRBD2 (6 bases each). The end of the DNA fits TRBJ2-7 better, so the J call may be wrong. This CDR3 has 15 residues. Germline V CDR1 and CDR2: KGHSH, LQKENI. CDR3 DNA: TGTGCCAGCTCACAAATATCGGGGGCACTCGGCGAGCAGTACTTC. It codes for CASSQISGALGEQYF.

This clonotype was seen a few times. The rearrangement links TRBV5-1 to TRBJ1-6, with 7 positions matching TRBD1. This CDR3 is 13 amino acids long. The V gene's germline CDR1 is SGHRS and CDR2 YFSETQ. J gave up 8 bases and V 2 bases, and 1 base lay outside the gene matches. CDR3 coding DNA: TGCGCCAGCAGCTTACAGGGGTATTCACCCCTCCACTTT. This sequence encodes CASSLQGYSPLHF.

This chain links TRBV27 with TRBJ1-1; D not certain. V was cut by 6 bases and J by 3 bases, with 8 bases left in between. The germline V gene encodes CDR1 MNHEY and CDR2 SMNVEV (reference sequence). The CDR3 has 12 amino acids. The CDR3 reads CASRRGDTEAFF. The DNA for the CDR3 is TGTGCCAGCAGAAGAGGCGACACTGAAGCTTTCTTT.

The chain links TRBV28 to TRBJ2-7, with D unresolved. CDR3 size: 12 residues. Trimming removed 2 bases from V and 7 bases from J, with 9 bases in between. CDR1 and CDR2 (germline): MDHEN, SYDVKM. CDR3 in amino acids: CASSLLNAEQYF. As DNA, the CDR3 is TGTGCCAGCAGTTTACTCAACGCAGAGCAGTACTTC.

This clonotype was observed many times. The chain couples TRBV29-1 to TRBJ1-2; no clear D. Germline values: CDR1 SQVTM, CDR2 ANQGSEA. The CDR3 loop spans 11 amino acids. The V and J ends lost 5 bases and 7 bases respectively, with 11 bases between them. The CDR3 spells CSVNHAAGYTF. The CDR3 DNA reads TGCAGCGTTAACCACGCAGCTGGCTACACCTTC.

The sample holds a few counts of this clonotype. This chain joins TRBV12-3 or TRBV12-4 and TRBJ1-5; tentatively, D is TRBD1 (5 bases). V shed 6 bases and J shed 4 bases, with 13 bases lying between them. This CDR3 spans 14 amino acids. In DNA, the CDR3 is TGTGCCAGCAGCCTCACGACAGCTAATCAGCCCCAGCATTTT. This gives the protein CASSLTTANQPQHF.

The sample holds a few counts of this clonotype. This sequence joins TRBV29-1 and TRBJ2-5; 10 bases agree with TRBD1. The assigned J gene may be wrong: the sequence end matches TRBJ2-7 better. The CDR3 contains 13 residues. CDR1 and CDR2 (germline): SQVTM, ANQGSEA. The CDR3 spells CSVAGQGFYEQYF. The CDR3 DNA is TGCAGCGTTGCGGGACAGGGGTTTTACGAGCAGTACTTC.

The chain joins TRBV20-1 to TRBJ2-2; the match to TRBD2 covers 10 bases. V gave up 2 bases and J gave up 8 bases; unmatched junction bases: 5. The CDR3 loop spans 14 amino acids. Looked up from germline, CDR1 is DFQATT and CDR2 is SNEGSKA (reference sequence). The CDR3 DNA reads as TGCAGTGCTAGATCGGAACTAGCGGGGGGGGAGCTGTTTTTT. Translated, it gives CSARSELAGGELFF.

This clonotype has at least ten counts. The junction differs from germline at one of its ends, possibly a read error. This rearrangement joins TRBV5-6 to TRBJ2-7, with D hard to call. Per germline, CDR1 SGHDT and CDR2 YYEEEE. This CDR3 has 11 amino acids. Here the CDR3 reads CASSLGNEQYF. In DNA form, the CDR3 reads TGTGCCAGCAGTTTGGGCAACGAGCAGTACTTC.

This clonotype occurred a few times. J is TRBJ2-3 and V is TRBV9, with D uncertain. This CDR3 region has 15 residues. Between the trimmed V and J ends, which lost 0 bases and 6 bases, there was a span of 14 bases. The germline V gene has CDR1 SGDLS and CDR2 YYNGEE. The CDR3, as DNA: TGTGCCAGCAGCGTAGGATCCTTTTCCGCGGATACGCAGTATTTT. Residues: CASSVGSFSADTQYF.

The chain carries TRBV3-1 and TRBJ2-2, with TRBD2 matching 10 bases. J was trimmed by 4 bases and V by 0 bases; bases with no gene match: 11. Looked up from germline, CDR1 is LGHDT and CDR2 is YNNKEL (reference sequence). The CDR3 sequence is 19 residues long. CDR3 nucleotides: TGTGCCAGCAGCCAAGATTGGGCTAGCGGGGGTCGGGGCACCGGGGAGCTGTTTTTT. Its translation is CASSQDWASGGRGTGELFF.